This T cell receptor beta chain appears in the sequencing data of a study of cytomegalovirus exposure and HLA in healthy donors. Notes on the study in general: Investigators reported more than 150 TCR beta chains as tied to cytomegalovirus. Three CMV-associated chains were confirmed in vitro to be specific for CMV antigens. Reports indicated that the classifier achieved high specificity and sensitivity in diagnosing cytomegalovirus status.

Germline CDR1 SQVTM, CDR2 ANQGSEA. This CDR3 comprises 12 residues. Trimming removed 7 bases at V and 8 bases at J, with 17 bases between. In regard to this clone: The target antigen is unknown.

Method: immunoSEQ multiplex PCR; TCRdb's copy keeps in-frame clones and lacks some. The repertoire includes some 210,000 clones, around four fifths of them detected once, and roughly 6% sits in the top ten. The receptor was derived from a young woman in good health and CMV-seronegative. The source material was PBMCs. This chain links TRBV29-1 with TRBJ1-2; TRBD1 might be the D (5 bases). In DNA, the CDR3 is TGCAGCGCCCGGAAAGGGGAGGAAGGCTACACCTTC. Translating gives CSARKGEEGYTF.